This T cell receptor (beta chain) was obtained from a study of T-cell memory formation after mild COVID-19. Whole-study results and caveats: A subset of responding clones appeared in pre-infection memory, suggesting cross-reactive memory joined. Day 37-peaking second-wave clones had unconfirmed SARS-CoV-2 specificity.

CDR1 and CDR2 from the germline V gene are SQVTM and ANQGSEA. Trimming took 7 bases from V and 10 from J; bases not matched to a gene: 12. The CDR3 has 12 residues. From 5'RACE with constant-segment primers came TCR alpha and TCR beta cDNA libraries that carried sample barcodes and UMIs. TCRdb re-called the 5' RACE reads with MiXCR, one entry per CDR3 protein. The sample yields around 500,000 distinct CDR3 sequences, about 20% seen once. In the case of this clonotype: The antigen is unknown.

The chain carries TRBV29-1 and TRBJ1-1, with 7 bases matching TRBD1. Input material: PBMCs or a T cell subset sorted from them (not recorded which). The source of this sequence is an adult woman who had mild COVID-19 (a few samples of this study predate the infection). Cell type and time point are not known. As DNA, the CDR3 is TGCAGCGCCGGACAGGCATTTCGAGGAGCTTTCTTT. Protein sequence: CSAGQAFRGAFF.